This is a list of T cell receptor beta chains from one sample in a study of T-cell memory formation after mild COVID-19. TCRdb re-analysed the 5' RACE reads in MiXCR, keeping a single row per CDR3 protein. The table has under 250,000 distinct CDR3 sequences, roughly 15% seen once. Input material: PBMCs or a T cell subset sorted from them (not recorded which). These receptors all stem from an adult woman who had mild COVID-19 (a few samples of this study predate the infection). Cell type and time point are not known. Each CDR3 is given without its conserved first and last residue. The order of the fields is CDR3 length, V gene, CDR3 protein.

CDR3 length: 14; V gene: TRBV6-5; CDR3 protein: ASRIIAGGYRYGYT
CDR3 length: 19; V gene: TRBV12-3/TRBV12-4; CDR3 protein: ASSLDFRTPNFHTSGNTIY
CDR3 length: 9; V gene: TRBV7-9; CDR3 protein: AGQGPETQY
CDR3 length: 15; V gene: TRBV12-3/TRBV12-4; CDR3 protein: ASSASQRGGFTDTQY
CDR3 length: 13; V gene: TRBV7-3; CDR3 protein: ASSPTGTRPTEAF
CDR3 length: 14; V gene: TRBV4-1; CDR3 protein: ASSRVGGEIAGELF
CDR3 length: 14; V gene: TRBV11-3; CDR3 protein: ASSLVGRLGRNEQF
CDR3 length: 8; V gene: TRBV21-1; CDR3 protein: ASSTREQY
CDR3 length: 9; V gene: TRBV29-1; CDR3 protein: SVASGYEQY
CDR3 length: 11; V gene: TRBV3-1; CDR3 protein: ASSALGNTEAF
CDR3 length: 13; V gene: TRBV5-6; CDR3 protein: ASSPLGGAQETQY
CDR3 length: 10; V gene: TRBV24-1; CDR3 protein: ATSDSDREAF
CDR3 length: 13; V gene: TRBV9; CDR3 protein: ASSVGKVGGYEQY
CDR3 length: 10; V gene: TRBV29-1; CDR3 protein: SVASSYNEQF
CDR3 length: 13; V gene: TRBV30; CDR3 protein: AWLRPGQKNTEAF
CDR3 length: 19; V gene: TRBV5-1; CDR3 protein: ASSFQLDGTSSGLRSYEQY
CDR3 length: 12; V gene: TRBV19; CDR3 protein: ASSKGRDTGEQF
CDR3 length: 12; V gene: TRBV5-1; CDR3 protein: ASSLEGVYEKLF
CDR3 length: 10; V gene: TRBV12-3/TRBV12-4; CDR3 protein: ASSYPGYEQY
CDR3 length: 14; V gene: TRBV18; CDR3 protein: ASSPSGSGTGAEQY
CDR3 length: 16; V gene: TRBV10-3; CDR3 protein: AISEAKVSGSFADEQF
CDR3 length: 17; V gene: TRBV3-1; CDR3 protein: ASSQDWRSGTRNTGELF
CDR3 length: 15; V gene: TRBV7-3; CDR3 protein: ASSPKGLAGGRGTQY
CDR3 length: 10; V gene: TRBV5-6; CDR3 protein: ASSFGRTEAF
CDR3 length: 13; V gene: TRBV15; CDR3 protein: ATSRGRGGVDTQY
CDR3 length: 10; V gene: TRBV29-1; CDR3 protein: SVSGYVAEAF
CDR3 length: 9; V gene: TRBV24-1; CDR3 protein: ATSESETQY
CDR3 length: 21; V gene: TRBV7-2; CDR3 protein: ASSFSSYPGLAGGGHGQETQY
CDR3 length: 13; V gene: TRBV5-4; CDR3 protein: ASSLDPGLVYEQY
CDR3 length: 12; V gene: TRBV7-9; CDR3 protein: ASSLGVAGVDQY
CDR3 length: 11; V gene: TRBV5-1; CDR3 protein: ASSLGTLDGYT
CDR3 length: 11; V gene: TRBV29-1; CDR3 protein: SVEVEVGQPQH
CDR3 length: 12; V gene: TRBV15; CDR3 protein: ATSRDLANTEAF
CDR3 length: 13; V gene: TRBV7-9; CDR3 protein: ASTADRVGYNEQF
CDR3 length: 12; V gene: TRBV27; CDR3 protein: ASSLGQGVFGYT
CDR3 length: 16; V gene: TRBV4-2; CDR3 protein: ASSQDGQRNLVNTEAF
CDR3 length: 14; V gene: TRBV12-3/TRBV12-4; CDR3 protein: ASRRDGAGANYGYT
CDR3 length: 12; V gene: TRBV29-1; CDR3 protein: SVVGQSAGELFF
CDR3 length: 15; V gene: TRBV4-2; CDR3 protein: ASSQLGTSGNTGELF
CDR3 length: 15; V gene: TRBV7-8; CDR3 protein: ASSLVTGASGANVLT
CDR3 length: 8; V gene: TRBV7-3; CDR3 protein: AGLRAEAF